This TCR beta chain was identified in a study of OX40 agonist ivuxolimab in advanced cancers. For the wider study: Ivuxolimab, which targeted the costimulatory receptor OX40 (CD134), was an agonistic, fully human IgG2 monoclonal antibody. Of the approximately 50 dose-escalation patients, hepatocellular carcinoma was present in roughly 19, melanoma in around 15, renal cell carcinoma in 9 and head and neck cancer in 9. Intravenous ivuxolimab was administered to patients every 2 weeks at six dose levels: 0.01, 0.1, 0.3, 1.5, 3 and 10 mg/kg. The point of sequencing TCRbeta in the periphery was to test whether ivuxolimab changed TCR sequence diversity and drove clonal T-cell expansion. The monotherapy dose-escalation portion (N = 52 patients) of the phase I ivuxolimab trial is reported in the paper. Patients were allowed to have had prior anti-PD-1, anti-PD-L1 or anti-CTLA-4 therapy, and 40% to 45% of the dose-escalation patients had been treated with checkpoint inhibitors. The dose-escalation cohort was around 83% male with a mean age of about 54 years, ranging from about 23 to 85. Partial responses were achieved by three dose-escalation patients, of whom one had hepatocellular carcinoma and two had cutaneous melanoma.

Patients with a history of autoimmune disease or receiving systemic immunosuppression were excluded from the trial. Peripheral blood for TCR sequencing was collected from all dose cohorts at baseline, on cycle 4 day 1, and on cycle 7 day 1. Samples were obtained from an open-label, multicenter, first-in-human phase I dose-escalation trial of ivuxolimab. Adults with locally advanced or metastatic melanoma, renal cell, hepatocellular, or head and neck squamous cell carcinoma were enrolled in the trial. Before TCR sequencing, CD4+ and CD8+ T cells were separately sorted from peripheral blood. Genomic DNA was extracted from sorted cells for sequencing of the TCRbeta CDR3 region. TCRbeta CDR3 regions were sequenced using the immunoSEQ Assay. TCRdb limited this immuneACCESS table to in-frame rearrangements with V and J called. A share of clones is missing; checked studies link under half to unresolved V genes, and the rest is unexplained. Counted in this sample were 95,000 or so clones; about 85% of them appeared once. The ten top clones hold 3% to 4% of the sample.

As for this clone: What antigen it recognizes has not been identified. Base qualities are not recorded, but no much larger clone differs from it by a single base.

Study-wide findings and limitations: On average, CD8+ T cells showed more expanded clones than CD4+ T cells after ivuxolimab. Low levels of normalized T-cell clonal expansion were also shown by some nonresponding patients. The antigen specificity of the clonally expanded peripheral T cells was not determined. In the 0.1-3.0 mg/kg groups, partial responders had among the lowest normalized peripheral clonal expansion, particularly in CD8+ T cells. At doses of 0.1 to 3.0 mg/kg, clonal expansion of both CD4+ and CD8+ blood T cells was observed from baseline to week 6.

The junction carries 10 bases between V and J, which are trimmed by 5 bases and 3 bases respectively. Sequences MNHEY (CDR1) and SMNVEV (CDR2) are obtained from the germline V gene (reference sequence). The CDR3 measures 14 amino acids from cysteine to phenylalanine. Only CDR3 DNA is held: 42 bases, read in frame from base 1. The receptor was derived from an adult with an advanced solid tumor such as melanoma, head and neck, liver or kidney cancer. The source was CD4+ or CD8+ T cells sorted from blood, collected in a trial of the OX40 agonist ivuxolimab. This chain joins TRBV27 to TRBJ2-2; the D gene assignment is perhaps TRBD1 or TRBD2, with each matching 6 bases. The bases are TGTGCCAGCAGTGGGGGGCGCGACACCGGGGAGCTGTTTTTT. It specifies CASSGGRDTGELFF.